This is a list of T cell receptor beta chains from one sample in a study of beta chain features in type 1 diabetes. Profiling relied on immunoSEQ multiplex PCR, and the TCRdb table lists in-frame clones only, not all of them. The repertoire holds hundreds of thousands of clones, roughly 15% seen once, with 0.02% to 0.025% in the top ten. Sequenced sample: naive CD4+ T cells from blood. The receptors were sampled from a young woman in good health. CDR3s include the opening cysteine and the closing phenylalanine or tryptophan. A D gene is named only where the DNA matches it firmly. Clone size, where shown, is once, few, many, or a class for clones that have expanded.

NA,TRBJ2-7,TRBV18,TRBD2,CASSPGLAVHYEQYF,TGTGCCAGCTCGCCGGGACTAGCGGTTCACTACGAGCAGTACTTC
few,TRBJ2-7,TRBV19,TRBD1,CASSPGQGAYEQYF,TGTGCCAGTAGTCCCGGACAGGGGGCGTACGAGCAGTACTTC
NA,TRBJ1-3,TRBV15,NA,CATSRDIGAGNTIYF,TGTGCCACCAGCAGAGATATAGGGGCTGGAAACACCATATATTTT
NA,TRBJ1-2,TRBV28,NA,CASSLSFPGYGYTF,TGTGCCAGCAGTTTATCGTTCCCCGGGTATGGCTACACCTTC
few,TRBJ1-4,TRBV15,NA,CATSWRATNEKLFF,TGTGCCACCAGCTGGCGGGCAACTAATGAAAAACTGTTTTTT
NA,TRBJ1-5,TRBV10-3,NA,CAISEEGRGDQPQHF,TGTGCCATCAGTGAGGAGGGTAGGGGTGATCAGCCCCAGCATTTT
NA,TRBJ2-7,TRBV5-1,TRBD2,CASSLGGTSGTYEQYF,TGCGCCAGCAGCTTGGGAGGGACTAGCGGAACCTACGAGCAGTACTTC
NA,TRBJ2-3,TRBV18,NA,CASSPSLEADTQYF,TGTGCCAGCTCACCATCCCTAGAGGCAGATACGCAGTATTTT
NA,TRBJ1-1,TRBV11-1,TRBD1,CASSLVAGQGVAEAFF,TGTGCCAGCAGCTTAGTAGCGGGACAGGGTGTCGCTGAAGCTTTCTTT
few,TRBJ2-7,TRBV21-1,NA,CASSKLKGEPLPYEQYF,TGTGCCAGCAGCAAGTTAAAGGGGGAACCCCTGCCCTACGAGCAGTACTTC
many,TRBJ2-6,TRBV10-3,NA,CAISSAPISGANVLTF,TGTGCCATCAGTTCCGCACCGATCTCTGGGGCCAACGTCCTGACTTTC